Following are 26 T cell receptor beta chains from one sample sequenced in a study of T cells in tuberculosis. This table comes from immunoSEQ multiplex PCR, and its TCRdb copy is limited to in-frame clones, with some not included. The sample shows about 43,000 clones, around 94% of them seen only once. The sequenced material came from PBMCs. These receptors all stem from a donor aged 5-35 years with latent tuberculosis or without tuberculosis infection. Some clones in this sample may be carry-over from other donors' samples.

The chain has TRBV27 and TRBJ1-4; D perhaps matches TRBD1 (5 bases). CDR1 is MNHEY and CDR2 is SMNVEV in the germline V gene (reference sequence). The CDR3 covers 12 residues. The V end lost 6 bases, the J end lost 12 bases, and 14 bases lay between the germline ends. CDR3 nucleotide sequence: TGTGCCAGCAGCCATAGGCGGGGGGAACTGTTTTTT. Translated: CASSHRRGELFF.

V is TRBV10-1 and J is TRBJ2-1; 8 bases are shared with TRBD1. CDR3 length: 14 residues. Germline V CDR1 and CDR2: WNHNN, SYGVQD (reference sequence). Trimming cost V 5 bases and J 2 bases; bases outside gene matches: 2. CDR3 sequence reads: CASSRTGTYNEQFF. The CDR3 DNA reads as TGCGCCAGCAGTAGGACAGGGACCTACAATGAGCAGTTCTTC.

This chain uses TRBV27 with TRBJ2-7; 9 bases align to TRBD2. CDR1 and CDR2 (germline): MNHEY, SMNVEV (reference sequence). Trimming cost V 1 base and J 6 bases; bases outside gene matches: 7. This CDR3 has 15 residues. The CDR3 here is CASSLYGGRAREQYF. The CDR3 DNA follows: TGTGCCAGCAGTTTATATGGCGGGAGGGCCCGCGAGCAGTACTTC.

The genes are TRBV28 and TRBJ2-7, with 10 bases that match TRBD1. CDR3 length: 15 amino acids. Trimming cost V 2 bases and J 4 bases; bases outside gene matches: 5. Germline lookup yields CDR1 MDHEN and CDR2 SYDVKM. DNA of the CDR3: TGTGCCAGCAGTTTAGAGGGACAGGGGCTATACGAGCAGTACTTC. It translates to CASSLEGQGLYEQYF.

V and J are TRBV29-1 and TRBJ1-3; D gene uncertain. V was trimmed by 4 bases and J by 3 bases, leaving 10 bases between them. Germline V gene sequence: CDR1 SQVTM, CDR2 ANQGSEA. This CDR3 has 13 amino acids. The CDR3 sequence is CSVGGHSGNTIYF. CDR3 bases: TGCAGCGTTGGAGGTCATAGTGGAAACACCATATATTTT. Combining the CDR3 with reference TRBV29-1 and TRBJ1-3 gives the whole variable domain SAVISQKPSRDICQRGTSLTIQCQVDSQVTMMFWYRQQPGQSLTLIATANQGSEATYESGFVIDKFPISRPNLTFSTLTVSNMSPEDSSIYLCSVGGHSGNTIYFGEGSWLTVV.

The rearrangement joins TRBV5-1 to TRBJ2-1; 14 nucleotides line up with TRBD2. Germline CDR1 and CDR2: SGHRS and YFSETQ. The CDR3 contains 15 residues. V gave up 4 bases and J gave up 8 bases; unmatched junction bases: 5. The CDR3 region has the DNA TGCGCCAGCAGCAAAGGGACTAGCGGGGGAGATGAGCAGTTCTTC. Protein: CASSKGTSGGDEQFF.

This chain links TRBV20-1 with TRBJ1-2, with D unresolved. Between the trimmed V and J ends, which lost 6 bases and 8 bases, there was a span of 7 bases. This CDR3 contains 9 residues. Germline CDR1 reads DFQATT; CDR2 reads SNEGSKA (reference sequence). The CDR3 here is CSAPGGYTF. CDR3 nucleotides: TGCAGTGCCCCGGGGGGCTACACCTTC.

V and J are TRBV5-4 and TRBJ2-1, with a possible D match to TRBD2 (6 bases). The germline gives CDR1 SGHNT, CDR2 YYREEE (reference sequence). Deletions cut 4 bases from V and 4 bases from J, with 12 bases between. CDR3 length: 14 residues. In nucleotides, the CDR3 is TGTGCCAGCAGCGCAAGGGACTTTTACAATGAGCAGTTCTTC. It is translated as CASSARDFYNEQFF.

This clone appeared a few times. This chain connects TRBV5-6 to TRBJ2-5; D gene unclear. The V end was cut by 0 bases, the J end by 2 bases, with 8 bases between. From germline, CDR1 is SGHDT and CDR2 YYEEEE. The CDR3 sequence is 14 residues long. DNA of the CDR3: TGTGCCAGCAGCTTGGTCCAGACTCAAGAGACCCAGTACTTC. Translating gives CASSLVQTQETQYF.

The chain joins TRBV28 to TRBJ1-1; D is unclear. From germline, CDR1 is MDHEN and CDR2 SYDVKM. CDR3 length equals 12 residues. The CDR3 DNA sequence: TGTGGGGCCCTGAGCCAGAACACTGAAGCTTTCTTT. Its translation is CGALSQNTEAFF.

This CDR3 reads CASSLGTSMGEQFF. The CDR3 DNA follows: TGTGCCAGCTCACTCGGGACTAGCATGGGTGAGCAGTTCTTC. The chain uses TRBV18 and TRBJ2-1, with TRBD2 identical over 9 bases. Germline V gene lookup returns CDR1 KGHSH and CDR2 LQKENI. With 4 bases clipped from V and 9 bases from J, the junction kept 7 bases outside the gene matches. The CDR3 totals 14 residues. Looking up the rest from reference TRBV18 and TRBJ2-1 gives the full variable domain: NAGVMQNPRHLVRRRGQEARLRCSPMKGHSHVYWYRQLPEEGLKFMVYLQKENIIDESGMPKERFSAEFPKEGPSILRIQQVVRGDSAAYFCASSLGTSMGEQFFGPGTRLTVL.

The CDR3 DNA reads as TGTGCCAGCGGCGACAGGGCCAATGAGCAGTTCTTC. It is translated as CASGDRANEQFF. The chain carries TRBV27 and TRBJ2-1; TRBD1 aligns across 7 bases. V gave up 8 bases and J gave up 6 bases; unmatched junction bases: 4. The CDR3 is made up of 12 amino acids. In germline, CDR1 is MNHEY, CDR2 SMNVEV (reference sequence).

This clone was observed once. The gene calls are TRBV10-1 and TRBJ1-1; a possible D gene is TRBD1 (6 bases). Per the germline V gene, CDR1 is WNHNN and CDR2 is SYGVQD (reference sequence). V lost 6 bases, J lost 8 bases, and 10 bases lay in between. This CDR3 region has 11 residues. The DNA of the CDR3 is TGCGCCAGCAGCGCCGGGACAGAAGCTTTCTTT. Translation gives CASSAGTEAFF.

The gene calls are TRBV5-8 and TRBJ1-3; D is undetermined. The germline gives CDR1 SGHTS, CDR2 YDEGEE. The germline V and J ends were trimmed by 1 base and 0 bases, with 11 bases remaining between them. CDR3 length equals 16 residues. The CDR3, as DNA: TGTGCCAGCAGCTTGTACAGAACTGACTCTGGAAACACCATATATTTT. It yields the protein CASSLYRTDSGNTIYF.

The CDR3 is CASGGSETQYF. The DNA for the CDR3 is TGTGCCTCAGGGGGATCGGAGACCCAGTACTTC. The J gene is TRBJ2-5, the V gene TRBV30; 7 positions agree with TRBD1. Germline assignment: CDR1 GTSNPN and CDR2 SVGIG (reference sequence). With V trimmed by 7 bases and J by 5 bases, 4 bases remained unmatched. The CDR3 runs 11 residues.

The CDR3 here is CASSSPRMGRQESNYGYTF. In DNA form, the CDR3 reads TGCGCCAGCAGCTCACCGAGGATGGGGCGACAGGAGAGTAACTATGGCTACACCTTC. The chain links TRBV5-1 to TRBJ1-2; maybe TRBD1 (6 bases). V lost 3 bases and J lost 1, with 25 bases in between. Germline assignment: CDR1 SGHRS and CDR2 YFSETQ. The CDR3 is made up of 19 amino acids.

The CDR3 region has the DNA TGCGCCAGCAGTGAGTCAAAGGGCTGGGAGGAGCAGTACTTC. It specifies CASSESKGWEEQYF. The chain recombines TRBV10-2 with TRBJ2-7; TRBD2 is a possible D gene (5 bases). The germline V gene encodes CDR1 WSHSY and CDR2 SAAADI. Trimming cost V 0 bases and J 7 bases, with 13 bases left between them. The length of the CDR3 is 14 residues.

The genes are TRBV6-5 and TRBJ1-1, with D maybe TRBD1 (5 bases). From germline, CDR1 is MNHEY and CDR2 SVGAGI. The V end was cut by 7 bases, the J end by 10 bases, with 13 bases between. This CDR3 is built from 11 residues. CDR3 region: CASIQGFAAFF. In nucleotides, the CDR3 is TGTGCCAGCATCCAGGGTTTTGCAGCTTTCTTT.

The chain joins TRBV28 to TRBJ2-6; the match to TRBD1 covers 7 bases. Germline V gene sequence: CDR1 MDHEN, CDR2 SYDVKM. The V and J ends lost 6 bases and 0 bases, in that order; junction bases with no gene match: 11. This CDR3 is built from 18 residues. The CDR3 reads CASSLTGQFPSGANVLTF. Here the CDR3 DNA reads TGTGCCAGCAGCCTGACGGGACAGTTCCCCTCTGGGGCCAACGTCCTGACTTTC.

The chain employs TRBV6-5 and TRBJ2-1; 10 bases fit TRBD1. The CDR3 has 15 residues. CDR1 and CDR2 from the germline V gene are MNHEY and SVGAGI. The junction had 10 bases not matched to a gene; V was cut back by 4 bases and J by 10 bases. Here the CDR3 DNA reads TGTGCCAGCAGTTCCGGGACAGGGGTTTTTAGGGAGCAGTTCTTC. It translates to CASSSGTGVFREQFF.

The chain combines TRBV9 with TRBJ2-2; TRBD2 matches 8 bases. Germline loops: CDR1 SGDLS, CDR2 YYNGEE. This CDR3 is built from 13 residues. The V segment lost 4 bases and the J segment 6 bases; nucleotides outside the gene matches: 2. CDR3 nucleotide sequence: TGTGCCAGCAGCCCGGGGGGGGCCGGGGAGCTGTTTTTT. Its protein product is CASSPGGAGELFF. The full variable domain, its missing parts supplied by reference TRBV9 and TRBJ2-2, is DSGVTQTPKHLITATGQRVTLRCSPRSGDLSVYWYQQSLDQGLQFLIQYYNGEERAKGNILERFSAQQFPDLHSELNLSSLELGDSALYFCASSPGGAGELFFGEGSRLTVL.

The CDR3 nucleotides read TGTGCCAGTAAGGAGATTTTGAACACCGGGGAGCTGTTTTTT. Encoded protein: CASKEILNTGELFF. The chain combines TRBV19 with TRBJ2-2, with unresolved D. The V gene's germline CDR1 is LNHDA and CDR2 SQIVND (reference sequence). V was cut by 7 bases and J by 1 base, with 10 bases left in between. This CDR3 is built from 14 residues.

This chain uses TRBV19 with TRBJ1-5, with D perhaps matching TRBD1 (6 bases). V lost 4 bases to trimming and J lost 4 bases, with 14 bases between them. The germline V gene encodes CDR1 LNHDA and CDR2 SQIVND (reference sequence). The CDR3 runs to 15 residues. The CDR3 is CASSTQGIRNQPQHF. The DNA for the CDR3 is TGTGCCAGTAGTACACAGGGAATCCGGAATCAGCCCCAGCATTTT.

This clone was recorded only once. The chain links TRBV19 to TRBJ1-2; D not resolved. Germline assignment: CDR1 LNHDA and CDR2 SQIVND (reference sequence). V shed 4 bases and J shed 0 bases, with 15 bases lying between them. The CDR3 totals 16 residues. The CDR3 DNA sequence: TGTGCCAGTAGTAGAGCAGGCGGGGTCTCTAACTATGGCTACACCTTC. Translating it yields CASSRAGGVSNYGYTF.

The chain couples TRBV4-2 to TRBJ2-7; 11 bases fit TRBD2. V was clipped by 4 bases and J by 2 bases; unmatched bases: 4. Looked up from germline, CDR1 is LGHNA and CDR2 is YNFKEQ. The CDR3 runs 15 residues. The CDR3 spells CASSRGTSGTYEQYF. The DNA for the CDR3 is TGTGCCAGCAGCCGGGGGACTAGCGGTACCTACGAGCAGTACTTC.

The CDR3 nucleotides are TGCGCCAGCAGCCAAGAGGCCTCAGGGGGCTGGAACACCATATATTTT. It encodes CASSQEASGGWNTIYF. This sequence joins TRBV4-3 and TRBJ1-3, with 8 nucleotides matching TRBD1. Germline CDR1 LGHNA, CDR2 YSLEER. The ends lost 0 bases at V and 7 bases at J; junction bases unmatched: 8. CDR3 size: 16 residues.